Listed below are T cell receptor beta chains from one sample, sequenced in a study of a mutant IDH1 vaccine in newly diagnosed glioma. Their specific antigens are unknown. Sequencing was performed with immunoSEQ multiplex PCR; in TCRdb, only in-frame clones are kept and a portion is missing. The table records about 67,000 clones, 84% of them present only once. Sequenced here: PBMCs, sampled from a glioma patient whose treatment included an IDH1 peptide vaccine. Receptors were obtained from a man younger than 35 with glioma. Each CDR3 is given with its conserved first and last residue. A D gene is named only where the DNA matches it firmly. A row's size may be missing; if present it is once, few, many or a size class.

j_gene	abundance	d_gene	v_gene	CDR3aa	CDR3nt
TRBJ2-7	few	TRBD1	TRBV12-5	CASGTVRTGLYEQYF	TGTGCTAGTGGTACGGTCCGGACAGGGCTTTACGAGCAGTACTTC
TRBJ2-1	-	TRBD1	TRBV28	CASSLPTGGQTIHSYNEQFF	TGTGCCAGCAGTCTCCCGACAGGGGGCCAAACTATTCACTCCTACAATGAGCAGTTCTTC
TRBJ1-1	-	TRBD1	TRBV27	CASSLSQGAWTEAFF	TGTGCCAGCAGTTTATCACAGGGGGCGTGGACTGAAGCTTTCTTT
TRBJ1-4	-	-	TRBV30	CAWRLPPEKLFF	TGTGCCTGGAGGTTGCCCCCTGAAAAACTGTTTTTT
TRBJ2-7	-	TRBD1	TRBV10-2	CASKESTGVFHEQYF	TGCGCCAGCAAGGAGTCGACAGGGGTCTTCCACGAGCAGTACTTC
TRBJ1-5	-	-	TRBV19	CASSISGNQPQHF	TGTGCCAGTAGTATTTCGGGGAATCAGCCCCAGCATTTT
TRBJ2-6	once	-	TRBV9	CASSLLGSGANVLTF	TGTGCCAGCAGCCTTCTAGGATCTGGGGCCAACGTCCTGACTTTC
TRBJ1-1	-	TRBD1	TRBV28	CASSASGTGNTEAFF	TGTGCCAGCAGTGCATCCGGGACAGGCAACACTGAAGCTTTCTTT
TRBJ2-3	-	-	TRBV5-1	CASSSLTGATDTQYF	TGCGCCAGCAGCTCACTGACGGGAGCCACAGATACGCAGTATTTT
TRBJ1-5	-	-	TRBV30	CAWSGIGFGNQPQHF	TGTGCCTGGAGTGGCATCGGTTTTGGCAATCAGCCCCAGCATTTT
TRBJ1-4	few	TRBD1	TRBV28	CASSLLDRGSEKLFF	TGTGCCAGCAGTTTATTGGACAGGGGATCTGAAAAACTGTTTTTT
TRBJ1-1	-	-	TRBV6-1	CASSGAEGYTEAFF	TGTGCCAGCAGTGGGGCGGAAGGGTACACTGAAGCTTTCTTT
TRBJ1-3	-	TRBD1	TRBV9	CASSEGTGVSGNTIYF	TGTGCCAGCAGCGAGGGGACAGGGGTCTCTGGAAACACCATATATTTT
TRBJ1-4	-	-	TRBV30	CAWSVRPAPPTNEKLFF	TGTGCCTGGAGTGTAAGACCAGCCCCTCCAACTAATGAAAAACTGTTTTTT
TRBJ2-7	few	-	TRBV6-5	CASSRTGSPTYEQYF	TGTGCCAGCAGCAGAACAGGTTCTCCGACCTACGAGCAGTACTTC
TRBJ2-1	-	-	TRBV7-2	CASSSLGPGNEQFF	TGTGCCAGCAGCTCCCTCGGGCCAGGGAATGAGCAGTTCTTC
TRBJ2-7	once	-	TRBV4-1	CASSSGGPYEQYF	TGCGCCAGCAGCTCCGGGGGGCCCTACGAGCAGTACTTC
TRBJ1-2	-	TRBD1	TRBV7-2	CASATDRGSNYGYTF	TGTGCCAGCGCAACTGACAGGGGTTCTAACTATGGCTACACCTTC
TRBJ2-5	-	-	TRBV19	CASSPEAIQETQYF	TGTGCCAGTAGTCCTGAGGCTATCCAAGAGACCCAGTACTTC
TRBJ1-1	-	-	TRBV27	CASSSDLQSVNTEAFF	TGTGCCAGCAGTTCAGATTTACAGTCGGTGAACACTGAAGCTTTCTTT
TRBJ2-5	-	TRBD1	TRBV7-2	CASSRNRGRGETQYF	TGTGCCAGCAGCCGTAACAGGGGGCGCGGAGAGACCCAGTACTTC
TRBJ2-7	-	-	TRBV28	CASRLSAIGHEQYF	TGTGCCAGCAGACTTTCAGCTATAGGCCACGAGCAGTACTTC
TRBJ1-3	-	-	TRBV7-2	CASSLGVTSGNTIYF	TGTGCCAGCAGCTTAGGCGTCACTTCTGGAAACACCATATATTTT
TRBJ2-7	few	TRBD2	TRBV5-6	CASSLSGLAGVQYF	TGTGCCAGCAGCTTGTCTGGACTAGCGGGAGTGCAGTACTTC
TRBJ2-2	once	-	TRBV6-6	CASSYSAGANTGELFF	TGTGCCAGCAGTTACTCGGCAGGTGCGAACACCGGGGAGCTGTTTTTT
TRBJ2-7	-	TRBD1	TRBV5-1	CASSPAGGQGTYEQYF	TGCGCCAGCAGCCCCGCGGGCGGACAGGGGACCTACGAGCAGTACTTC
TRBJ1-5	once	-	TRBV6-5	CASSSGRVPGQPQHF	TGTGCCAGCAGTTCCGGTCGGGTCCCGGGTCAGCCCCAGCATTTT
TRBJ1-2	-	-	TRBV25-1	CASTPQGLTNYGYTF	TGTGCCAGCACTCCACAGGGACTCACTAACTATGGCTACACCTTC
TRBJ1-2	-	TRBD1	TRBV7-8	CASSSDREYGYTF	TGTGCCAGCAGCTCCGACAGGGAGTATGGCTACACCTTC
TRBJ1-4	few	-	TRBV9	CASSVAGGTNEKLFF	TGTGCCAGCAGCGTAGCGGGGGGAACTAATGAAAAACTGTTTTTT
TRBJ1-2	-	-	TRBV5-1	CASSLEGNYGYTF	TGCGCCAGCAGCTTGGAAGGGAACTATGGCTACACCTTC
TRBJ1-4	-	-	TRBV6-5	CASRPRQLTNEKLFF	TGTGCCAGCAGGCCCCGACAGTTAACTAATGAAAAACTGTTTTTT
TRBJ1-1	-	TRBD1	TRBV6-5	CASTRGQGEAFF	TGTGCCAGCACCCGGGGACAGGGTGAAGCTTTCTTT
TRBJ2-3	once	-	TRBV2	CASRAEGLGTDTQYF	TGTGCCAGCAGAGCCGAGGGACTTGGCACAGATACGCAGTATTTT
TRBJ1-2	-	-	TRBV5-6	CASSWGVDYGYTF	TGTGCCAGCAGCTGGGGGGTAGACTATGGCTACACCTTC